One and the same sample provided the 26 T cell receptor beta chains below, sequenced in a study of T cell responses to AZD1222 COVID-19 vaccine (dated by TCRdb to about 2021). The receptor library was made with the immunoSEQ multiplex PCR assay. This is the immuneACCESS table as TCRdb keeps it, with only in-frame sequences that have V and J called. A part of the clones is gone; compared with another copy, unresolved V genes explain less than half, and the rest is unexplained. In this sample the table shows 110,000 or so clones, 88% of which occur a single time. Around 4% of the sample belongs to the ten largest clones. Sample time point, as interpreted from the label and publication: about 28 days (+/-7) after the second vaccine dose. This sample comprised peripheral blood, obtained 28 days after the second AZD1222 dose. The source of these receptors is an adult who received the AZD1222 COVID-19 vaccine.

The chain recombines TRBV4-2 with TRBJ2-1, with D unresolved. The V gene lost 0 bases and the J gene lost 3 bases, with 9 bases spanning the gap. Looked up from germline, CDR1 is LGHNA and CDR2 is YNFKEQ. The CDR3 is 15 residues long. CDR3 amino acids: CASSQDWGYYNEQFF. The CDR3 coding sequence is TGTGCCAGCAGCCAAGATTGGGGATACTACAATGAGCAGTTCTTC.

This rearrangement joins TRBV12-3 or TRBV12-4 to TRBJ1-5; D gene uncertain. This CDR3 has 13 amino acids. V dropped 5 bases and J dropped 1 base, with 6 bases sitting between them. The CDR3 loop reads CASSRLSNQPQHF. CDR3 in DNA: TGTGCCAGCAGTAGACTGAGCAATCAGCCCCAGCATTTT.

The chain combines TRBV6-5 with TRBJ1-3; D unclear. With 3 bases removed from V and 0 bases from J, the gap between germline ends came to 12 bases. The CDR3 has 16 residues. CDR1 and CDR2 from the germline V gene are MNHEY and SVGAGI. The CDR3 DNA is TGTGCCAGCAGTTATGGGCGGAGACCCTCTGGAAACACCATATATTTT. Protein product: CASSYGRRPSGNTIYF.

The chain joins TRBV19 to TRBJ1-2; 7 nucleotides agree with TRBD1. In germline, CDR1 is LNHDA, CDR2 SQIVND (reference sequence). Trimming removed 7 bases from V and 8 bases from J; junction bases left unmatched: 10. CDR3 length: 13 amino acids. The chain's CDR3 is CASNNRGSDGYTF. The CDR3 DNA follows: TGTGCCAGTAACAACAGGGGATCCGACGGCTACACCTTC.

The rearrangement uses TRBV7-9 and TRBJ1-5, with unresolved D. The V end lost 4 bases, the J end lost 2 bases, and 9 bases lay between the germline ends. This CDR3 region has 14 residues. The germline gives CDR1 SEHNR, CDR2 FQNEAQ (reference sequence). CDR3 DNA sequence: TGTGCCAGCAGCTCAGACACTGGCAATCAGCCCCAGCATTTT. It translates to CASSSDTGNQPQHF.

The rearrangement uses TRBV5-4 and TRBJ1-3; tentatively, D is TRBD1 (6 bases). The CDR3 consists of 13 residues. V gave up 4 bases and J gave up 3 bases, with 8 bases separating them. Germline V gives CDR1 SGHNT, CDR2 YYREEE (reference sequence). CDR3 DNA sequence: TGTGCCAGCAGCCTGGGACATGGAAACACCATATATTTT. Protein sequence: CASSLGHGNTIYF. The full variable domain, its missing parts supplied by reference TRBV5-4 and TRBJ1-3, is ETGVTQSPTHLIKTRGQQVTLRCSSQSGHNTVSWYQQALGQGPQFIFQYYREEENGRGNFPPRFSGLQFPNYSSELNVNALELDDSALYLCASSLGHGNTIYFGEGSWLTVV.

The genes are TRBV5-6 and TRBJ1-6, with D maybe TRBD1 (5 bases). Trimming took 4 bases from V and 7 from J, leaving 15 bases between them. CDR3 length: 15 residues. CDR1 is SGHDT and CDR2 is YYEEEE in the germline V gene. CDR3 loop: CASSTRGAWNSPLHF. In DNA form, the CDR3 reads TGTGCCAGCAGCACCCGAGGGGCGTGGAATTCACCCCTCCACTTT. Combining the CDR3 with reference TRBV5-6 and TRBJ1-6 gives the whole variable domain DAGVTQSPTHLIKTRGQQVTLRCSPKSGHDTVSWYQQALGQGPQFIFQYYEEEERQRGNFPDRFSGHQFPNYSSELNVNALLLGDSALYLCASSTRGAWNSPLHFGNGTRLTVT.

This clone was seen just once. The chain joins TRBV6-2 or TRBV6-3 to TRBJ1-5; TRBD1 aligns across 10 bases. Germline loops: CDR1 MNHEY, CDR2 SVGEGT. The CDR3 is made up of 16 amino acids. V was pared by 6 bases and J by 4 bases, with 9 bases of the junction left unmatched. The CDR3 DNA reads as TGTGCCAGCAGCACCGGCAGACAGGGGGCAAATCAGCCCCAGCATTTT. It is translated as CASSTGRQGANQPQHF.

The rearrangement uses TRBV18 and TRBJ1-2; D uncertain. The length of the CDR3 is 15 residues. V was shortened by 2 bases and J by 5 bases, with 15 bases between the two germline ends. CDR1 and CDR2 (germline): KGHSH, LQKENI. The CDR3 bases are TGTGCCAGCTCACCAAGGCCAGAAGCTCCTTATGGCTACACCTTC. Its protein product is CASSPRPEAPYGYTF.

This clone was picked up one time. This sequence joins TRBV5-1 and TRBJ2-1; 11 positions match TRBD2. Per the germline V gene, CDR1 is SGHRS and CDR2 is YFSETQ. CDR3 size: 15 residues. With V trimmed by 4 bases and J by 4 bases, 4 bases remained unmatched. This chain's CDR3 is CASSGGTSGYNEQFF. The DNA of the CDR3 is TGCGCCAGCAGCGGGGGGACTAGCGGATACAATGAGCAGTTCTTC.

This sequence joins TRBV4-1 and TRBJ1-2; maybe TRBD1 (5 bases). The V and J ends lost 2 bases and 0 bases respectively, with 16 bases between them. From germline, CDR1 is MGHRA and CDR2 YSYEKL. The CDR3 consists of 17 residues. CDR3 coding DNA: TGCGCCAGCAGCCAACCGGGACGCCTGACTTCTAACTATGGCTACACCTTC. This gives the protein CASSQPGRLTSNYGYTF.

The V gene is TRBV5-1, the J gene TRBJ1-2; D perhaps matches TRBD1 (5 bases). The CDR3 is 16 amino acids. Per germline, CDR1 SGHRS and CDR2 YFSETQ. The ends were cut back, 1 base at V and 3 bases at J, with 16 bases in the middle. Written as DNA, the CDR3 is TGCGCCAGCAGCTTGTTGGCAGGGAGGGCTGACTATGGCTACACCTTC. Its protein product is CASSLLAGRADYGYTF.

This clone has a single count. This CDR3 reads CASSFHRSGHHQETQYF. CDR3 coding DNA: TGTGCCAGCAGCTTCCATAGATCGGGACATCACCAAGAGACCCAGTACTTC. The V call is TRBV7-9, the J call TRBJ2-5, with a weak D call TRBD1 (6 bases). V lost 3 bases to trimming and J lost 0 bases, with 17 bases between them. The CDR3 consists of 17 residues. Looked up from germline, CDR1 is SEHNR and CDR2 is FQNEAQ (reference sequence).

The V gene is TRBV3-1 (or the pseudogene TRBV3-2), the J gene TRBJ1-5, with D perhaps matching TRBD1 (6 bases). This CDR3 is 15 amino acids long. Germline lookup yields CDR1 LGHDT and CDR2 YNNKEL (reference sequence). With 0 bases removed from V and 7 bases from J, the gap between germline ends came to 13 bases. As DNA, the CDR3 is TGTGCCAGCAGCCAAGAAGGGTTAGGGGGGCAGCCCCAGCATTTT. It is translated as CASSQEGLGGQPQHF.

On this clone: One end of the junction varies from germline; a read error may be responsible. The chain has TRBV4-1 and TRBJ1-5; D uncertain. This CDR3 is 13 amino acids long. The germline gives CDR1 MGHRA, CDR2 YSYEKL. The CDR3 protein is CASSQDLIGPLDF. DNA for the CDR3: TGCGCCAGCAGCCAAGATCTAATAGGTCCCCTGGATTTT.

The J gene is TRBJ2-5, the V gene TRBV5-1, with D unclear. CDR3 length: 15 amino acids. V was cut by 2 bases and J by 4 bases, with 15 bases left in between. Germline CDR1 and CDR2: SGHRS and YFSETQ. The CDR3 DNA reads TGCGCCAGCAGCTTCGAGCCCTCGAGAACAGAGACCCAGTACTTC. Protein: CASSFEPSRTETQYF.

The chain's CDR3 is CASSSFGTSGAYEQYF. The DNA of the CDR3 is TGTGCCAGCAGTTCTTTTGGGACTAGCGGGGCGTACGAGCAGTACTTC. This rearrangement joins TRBV3-1 (or the pseudogene TRBV3-2) to TRBJ2-7, with 13 nucleotides matching TRBD2. There are 16 residues in the CDR3. The ends lost 6 bases at V and 4 bases at J; junction bases unmatched: 9. Germline CDR1 is LGHDT and CDR2 is YNNKEL (reference sequence).

The chain joins TRBV5-4 to TRBJ1-2; 10 positions agree with TRBD1. CDR3 length: 13 amino acids. CDR1 is SGHNT, CDR2 YYREEE, per germline (reference sequence). V trimming: 0 bases; J trimming: 9 bases; junction bases outside the gene matches: 2. This CDR3 reads CASSLGQGASYTF. The DNA of the CDR3 is TGTGCCAGCAGCTTGGGACAGGGGGCGAGCTACACCTTC. Filled out from reference TRBV5-4 and TRBJ1-2, the complete variable domain reads ETGVTQSPTHLIKTRGQQVTLRCSSQSGHNTVSWYQQALGQGPQFIFQYYREEENGRGNFPPRFSGLQFPNYSSELNVNALELDDSALYLCASSLGQGASYTFGSGTRLTVV.

The chain uses TRBV14 and TRBJ2-7, with TRBD2 as a possible D gene (5 bases). The CDR3 totals 14 residues. Trimming took off 4 bases at V and 4 bases at J, with 14 bases between the two ends. Germline CDR1 is SGHDN and CDR2 is FVKESK. The CDR3 DNA is TGTGCCAGCAGCCTCTCATTGAGGGCTTACGAGCAGTACTTC. Translated, it gives CASSLSLRAYEQYF.

This sequence joins TRBV7-3 and TRBJ2-1; 11 bases line up with TRBD2. With 3 bases clipped from V and 5 bases from J, the junction kept 0 bases outside the gene matches. Germline CDR1 reads SGHTA; CDR2 reads FQGTGA. The CDR3 has 14 residues. CDR3 sequence (DNA): TGTGCCAGCAGCTTGGGACTAGCGGACAATGAGCAGTTCTTC. It specifies CASSLGLADNEQFF. The full variable domain, with the rest looked up from reference TRBV7-3 and TRBJ2-1, is GAGVSQTPSNKVTEKGKYVELRCDPISGHTALYWYRQSLGQGPEFLIYFQGTGAADDSGLPNDRFFAVRPEGSVSTLKIQRTERGDSAVYLCASSLGLADNEQFFGPGTRLTVL.

This chain uses TRBV10-3 with TRBJ2-3; TRBD1 aligns across 9 bases. Unmatched junction bases numbered 1, after V lost 0 bases and J lost 0 bases. CDR1 and CDR2 (germline): ENHRY, SYGVKD. This CDR3 region has 16 residues. The CDR3 DNA reads TGTGCCATCAGTGAGTCGGGGACAGGGAGCACAGATACGCAGTATTTT. Protein: CAISESGTGSTDTQYF.

The CDR3 is CASSIDRGDQPQHF. The CDR3 DNA sequence: TGTGCCAGTAGTATCGACAGGGGGGATCAGCCCCAGCATTTT. V and J are TRBV19 and TRBJ1-5, with TRBD1 matching 9 bases. V was pared by 3 bases and J by 5 bases, with 2 bases of the junction left unmatched. Germline-derived CDR1 and CDR2 are LNHDA and SQIVND (reference sequence). The CDR3 is 14 residues long.

This clone was picked up one time. The genes are TRBV5-1 and TRBJ1-3; possibly TRBD1 for D (5 bases). CDR1 and CDR2 (germline): SGHRS, YFSETQ. V lost 0 bases, J lost 0 bases, and 10 bases lay in between. CDR3 length equals 16 residues. Here the CDR3 reads CASSLAWGGSGNTIYF. The CDR3 bases are TGCGCCAGCAGCTTGGCATGGGGCGGCTCTGGAAACACCATATATTTT.

This clone appeared once. The V call is TRBV28, the J call TRBJ1-3; unclear D gene. Germline CDR1 reads MDHEN; CDR2 reads SYDVKM. The CDR3 loop spans 13 amino acids. Between the trimmed V and J ends, which lost 11 bases and 8 bases, there was a span of 19 bases. CDR3 residues: CAGSTQIGDTIYF. In DNA form, the CDR3 reads TGTGCCGGATCAACACAAATCGGAGACACCATATATTTT.

This clone is medium-sized in the sample. V is TRBV4-3 and J is TRBJ2-7, with 8 positions matching TRBD1. The CDR3 is made up of 16 amino acids. The V and J ends lost 3 bases and 3 bases, in that order; junction bases with no gene match: 10. Germline loops: CDR1 LGHNA, CDR2 YSLEER. The CDR3 reads CASSQTFGTGLYEQYF. CDR3 coding DNA: TGCGCCAGCAGCCAGACTTTTGGGACAGGCCTCTACGAGCAGTACTTC.

This chain connects TRBV7-3 to TRBJ2-7; 14 bases map to TRBD2. Germline V gene sequence: CDR1 SGHTA, CDR2 FQGTGA. CDR3 length: 16 residues. Losses at the gene ends were 8 bases for V and 5 bases for J; bases not matched to a gene: 11. The CDR3: CASGGGLAGGGDEQYF. CDR3 coding DNA: TGTGCCAGCGGAGGAGGACTAGCGGGAGGTGGGGACGAGCAGTACTTC.